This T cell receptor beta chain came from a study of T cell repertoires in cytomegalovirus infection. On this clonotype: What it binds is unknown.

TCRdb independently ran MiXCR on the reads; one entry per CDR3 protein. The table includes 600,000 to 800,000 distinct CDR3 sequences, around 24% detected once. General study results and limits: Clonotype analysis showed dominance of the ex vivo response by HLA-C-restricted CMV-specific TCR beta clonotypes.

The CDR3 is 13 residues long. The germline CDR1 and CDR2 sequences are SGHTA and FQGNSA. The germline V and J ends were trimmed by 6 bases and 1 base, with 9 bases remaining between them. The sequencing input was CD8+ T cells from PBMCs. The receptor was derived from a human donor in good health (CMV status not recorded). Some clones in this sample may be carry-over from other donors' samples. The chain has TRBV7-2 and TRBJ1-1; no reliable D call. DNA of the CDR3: TGTGCCAGCAGGTCTCCAGGGAACACTGAAGCTTTCTTT. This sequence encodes CASRSPGNTEAFF.